Shown below are 9 T cell receptor beta chains from a single sample sequenced in a study of shared clonotypes between healthy human individuals. This table comes from immunoSEQ multiplex PCR, and its TCRdb copy is limited to in-frame clones, with some not included. The repertoire consists of about 2.4 million clones, with about 92% occurring once and the leading ten covering more than 0.12%. What was sequenced was naive CD4+ T cells sorted from blood. Subset noted: CD45RA+ positively selected. The receptors derive from a man between 18 and 29 years old in good health.

This sequence joins TRBV18 and TRBJ1-2; a possible D gene is TRBD1 (5 bases). This CDR3 region has 14 residues. The ends were cut back, 3 bases at V and 6 bases at J, with 14 bases in the middle. In germline, CDR1 is KGHSH, CDR2 LQKENI. Here the CDR3 DNA reads TGTGCCAGCTCACCTCAGGCAGGGAAGGATGGCTACACCTTC. Translating it yields CASSPQAGKDGYTF.

V gene TRBV5-1 combines with J gene TRBJ2-5; D is uncertain. V lost 0 bases and J lost 2, with 14 bases in between. The CDR3 is 16 amino acids. The V gene's germline CDR1 is SGHRS and CDR2 YFSETQ. The CDR3 region is CASSLGTVGLQETQYF. CDR3 nucleotide sequence: TGCGCCAGCAGCTTGGGGACGGTGGGGTTACAAGAGACCCAGTACTTC.

For this clone: The sample carries other DNA sequences with the same CDR3. The chain is built from TRBV10-1 and TRBJ2-5; D is undetermined. Germline values: CDR1 WNHNN, CDR2 SYGVQD (reference sequence). The CDR3 loop spans 11 amino acids. V lost 4 bases, J lost 5 bases, and 5 bases lay in between. This CDR3 is CASSVGETQYF. CDR3 bases: TGCGCCAGCAGTGTTGGGGAGACCCAGTACTTC.

The chain is built from TRBV5-1 and TRBJ2-5; 10 nucleotides line up with TRBD2. The length of the CDR3 is 16 residues. V shed 4 bases, J shed 3 bases, and the junction held 9 bases outside the gene matches. Germline V gene data show CDR1 as SGHRS and CDR2 as YFSETQ. CDR3 protein: CASSDPSGRWEETQYF. The CDR3 DNA is TGCGCCAGCAGCGATCCTAGCGGGAGATGGGAAGAGACCCAGTACTTC. The full variable domain, completed using reference TRBV5-1 and TRBJ2-5, is KAGVTQTPRYLIKTRGQQVTLSCSPISGHRSVSWYQQTPGQGLQFLFEYFSETQRNKGNFPGRFSGRQFSNSRSEMNVSTLELGDSALYLCASSDPSGRWEETQYFGPGTRLLVL.

This chain links TRBV9 with TRBJ1-3, with TRBD1 as a possible D gene (6 bases). Germline values: CDR1 SGDLS, CDR2 YYNGEE. CDR3 size: 17 residues. V was pared by 2 bases and J by 8 bases, with 23 bases between. As DNA, the CDR3 is TGTGCCAGCAGCGTCAGCCCAGGGACACAATCGACAGACACCATATATTTT. It encodes CASSVSPGTQSTDTIYF.

The genes are TRBV7-9 and TRBJ2-5; D uncertain. CDR3 length: 15 amino acids. Germline assignment: CDR1 SEHNR and CDR2 FQNEAQ (reference sequence). V was trimmed by 4 bases and J by 1 base, leaving 13 bases between them. The CDR3 reads CASSYGRAVQETQYF. The CDR3 nucleotides read TGTGCCAGCAGCTATGGCCGGGCGGTCCAAGAGACCCAGTACTTC.

This clone was seen a handful of times. The chain is built from TRBV5-1 and TRBJ1-2, with D tentatively TRBD1 (6 bases). The CDR3 is made up of 14 amino acids. The germline V gene encodes CDR1 SGHRS and CDR2 YFSETQ. V was trimmed by 0 bases and J by 4 bases, leaving 10 bases between them. The CDR3 DNA reads as TGCGCCAGCAGCTTGGGACAGGAGGGCTATGGCTACACCTTC. This translates into CASSLGQEGYGYTF.

The CDR3 coding sequence is TGTGCCAGCTCACCCAGGGGTAGTTTCGAGCAGTACTTC. It is translated as CASSPRGSFEQYF. V gene TRBV18 combines with J gene TRBJ2-7; maybe TRBD1 (6 bases). The length of the CDR3 is 13 residues. The germline V gene has CDR1 KGHSH and CDR2 LQKENI. V was trimmed by 3 bases and J by 6 bases, leaving 12 bases between them.

This chain joins TRBV18 and TRBJ2-2; no reliable D call. Germline V gene sequence: CDR1 KGHSH, CDR2 LQKENI. The CDR3 runs 12 residues. V dropped 6 bases and J dropped 5 bases, with 7 bases sitting between them. Here the CDR3 reads CASSSLTGELFF. CDR3 DNA: TGTGCCAGCTCCTCACTAACCGGGGAGCTGTTTTTT. The entire variable domain, with the rest obtained from reference TRBV18 and TRBJ2-2, is as follows: NAGVMQNPRHLVRRRGQEARLRCSPMKGHSHVYWYRQLPEEGLKFMVYLQKENIIDESGMPKERFSAEFPKEGPSILRIQQVVRGDSAAYFCASSSLTGELFFGEGSRLTVL.